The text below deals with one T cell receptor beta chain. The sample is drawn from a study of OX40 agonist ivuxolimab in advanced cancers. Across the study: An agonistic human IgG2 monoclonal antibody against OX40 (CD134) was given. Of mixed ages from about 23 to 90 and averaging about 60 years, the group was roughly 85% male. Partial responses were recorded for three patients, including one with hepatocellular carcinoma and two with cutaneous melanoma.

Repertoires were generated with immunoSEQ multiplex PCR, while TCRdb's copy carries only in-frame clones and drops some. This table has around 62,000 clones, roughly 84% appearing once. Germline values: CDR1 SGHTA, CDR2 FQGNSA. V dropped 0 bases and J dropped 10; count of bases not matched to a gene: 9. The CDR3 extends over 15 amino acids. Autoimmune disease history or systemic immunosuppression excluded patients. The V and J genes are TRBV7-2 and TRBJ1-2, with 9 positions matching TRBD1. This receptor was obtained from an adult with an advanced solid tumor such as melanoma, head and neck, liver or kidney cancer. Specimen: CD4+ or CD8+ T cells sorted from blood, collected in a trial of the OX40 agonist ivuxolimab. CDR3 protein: CASSLAPGQGANYTF. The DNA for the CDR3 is TGTGCCAGCAGCTTAGCACCGGGACAGGGAGCCAACTACACCTTC.